This is a list of T cell receptor beta chains from one sample in a study of cytomegalovirus exposure and HLA in healthy donors. Data came from immunoSEQ multiplex PCR; TCRdb stores just in-frame clones and leaves some out. The table lists around 84,000 clones. The sequenced sample was PBMCs. These receptors came from a man under 40 in good health and CMV-seronegative. CDR3s include the opening cysteine and the closing phenylalanine or tryptophan. D genes are given only for firm matches.

v_call: TRBV11-2
j_call: TRBJ1-4
d_call: -
cdr3_aa: CASSLVSANEKLFF
cdr3_nt: TGTGCCAGCAGCTTAGTGTCGGCTAATGAAAAACTGTTTTTT

v_call: TRBV6-1
j_call: TRBJ1-5
d_call: TRBD1
cdr3_aa: CASSGPTGFGWNQPQHF
cdr3_nt: TGTGCCAGCAGTGGCCCGACAGGGTTCGGGTGGAATCAGCCCCAGCATTTT

v_call: TRBV2
j_call: TRBJ2-5
d_call: TRBD2
cdr3_aa: CASREGLAGPQETQYF
cdr3_nt: TGTGCCAGCAGGGAGGGACTAGCGGGTCCCCAAGAGACCCAGTACTTC

v_call: TRBV5-1
j_call: TRBJ2-5
d_call: TRBD1
cdr3_aa: CASSTRDREKYF
cdr3_nt: TGCGCCAGCAGCACCCGGGACAGGGAAAAGTACTTC

v_call: TRBV11-2
j_call: TRBJ2-1
d_call: TRBD2
cdr3_aa: CASSVSGGLTYNEQFF
cdr3_nt: TGTGCCAGCAGCGTGTCGGGGGGGCTAACCTACAATGAGCAGTTCTTC

v_call: TRBV6-5
j_call: TRBJ2-7
d_call: -
cdr3_aa: CASRPLGAYEQYF
cdr3_nt: TGTGCCAGCAGGCCTTTGGGCGCCTACGAGCAGTACTTC

v_call: TRBV30
j_call: TRBJ2-7
d_call: -
cdr3_aa: CAWSVLPSGVPYEQYF
cdr3_nt: TGTGCCTGGAGTGTACTACCTTCAGGGGTCCCCTACGAGCAGTACTTC

v_call: TRBV29-1
j_call: TRBJ1-1
d_call: -
cdr3_aa: CSVTGGDTEAFF
cdr3_nt: TGCAGCGTGACAGGAGGCGACACTGAAGCTTTCTTT

v_call: TRBV27
j_call: TRBJ2-7
d_call: TRBD2
cdr3_aa: CASSTIGRGIYEQCF
cdr3_nt: TGTGCCAGCAGCACTATCGGGAGGGGAATTTACGAGCAGTGCTTC

v_call: TRBV5-4
j_call: TRBJ1-2
d_call: -
cdr3_aa: CASSFFGGSYGYTF
cdr3_nt: TGTGCCAGCAGCTTTTTCGGGGGTAGCTATGGCTACACCTTC

v_call: TRBV6-5
j_call: TRBJ2-1
d_call: -
cdr3_aa: CASTQFREQFF
cdr3_nt: TGTGCCAGCACCCAGTTTCGCGAGCAGTTCTTC

v_call: TRBV9
j_call: TRBJ2-1
d_call: -
cdr3_aa: CASSVWRNSYNEQFF
cdr3_nt: TGTGCCAGCAGCGTATGGAGAAACTCCTACAATGAGCAGTTCTTC

v_call: TRBV6-5
j_call: TRBJ1-4
d_call: -
cdr3_aa: CASSDPGGEKLFF
cdr3_nt: TGTGCCAGCAGTGACCCCGGGGGAGAAAAACTGTTTTTT

v_call: TRBV5-1
j_call: TRBJ2-7
d_call: -
cdr3_aa: CASSWATRSSYEQYF
cdr3_nt: TGCGCCAGCAGCTGGGCAACCCGAAGCTCCTACGAGCAGTACTTC

v_call: TRBV28
j_call: TRBJ2-7
d_call: -
cdr3_aa: CASTDDNLPYF
cdr3_nt: TGTGCCAGCACCGACGACAATCTTCCGTACTTC

v_call: TRBV5-1
j_call: TRBJ1-1
d_call: -
cdr3_aa: CASSLDRFGNTEAFF
cdr3_nt: TGCGCCAGCAGCTTAGACAGGTTCGGGAACACTGAAGCTTTCTTT

v_call: TRBV25-1
j_call: TRBJ2-7
d_call: -
cdr3_aa: CASSDFYEQYF
cdr3_nt: TGTGCCAGCTCAGATTTCTACGAGCAGTACTTC

v_call: TRBV4-1
j_call: TRBJ1-4
d_call: TRBD1
cdr3_aa: CASSQDRRDRVFF
cdr3_nt: TGCGCCAGCAGCCAAGATCGTCGGGACAGGGTGTTTTTT

v_call: TRBV29-1
j_call: TRBJ2-7
d_call: -
cdr3_aa: CSVEDTGFSYEQYF
cdr3_nt: TGCAGCGTTGAAGATACAGGTTTCTCCTACGAGCAGTACTTC

v_call: TRBV28
j_call: TRBJ2-5
d_call: -
cdr3_aa: CASSLQGRETQYF
cdr3_nt: TGTGCCAGCAGTTTACAGGGGAGAGAGACCCAGTACTTC

v_call: TRBV18
j_call: TRBJ2-1
d_call: TRBD2
cdr3_aa: CASSPPLGGGRVSEQFF
cdr3_nt: TGTGCCAGCTCACCACCCCTTGGCGGGGGTCGGGTCTCTGAGCAGTTCTTC

v_call: TRBV19
j_call: TRBJ1-2
d_call: TRBD1
cdr3_aa: CASSIKTGVVYGYTF
cdr3_nt: TGTGCCAGTAGTATAAAGACAGGGGTCGTCTATGGCTACACCTTC